The present T cell receptor beta chain was sequenced within a study of T cell clonotyping in hematopoietic cell transplantation. Study-wide points: Pathologically expanded recipient clonotypes increased progressively from day 30 to day 180 as diversity fell. Higher Inverse Simpson Index values in graft donor and pretransplant recipient predicted broader posttransplant TCR diversity.

This table comes from immunoSEQ multiplex PCR, and its TCRdb copy is limited to in-frame clones, with some not included. The sample carries 5,500 to 7,000 clones, 80% to 90% recorded once. Looked up from germline, CDR1 is MNHEY and CDR2 is SVGAGI. This CDR3 region has 14 residues. Trimming removed 7 bases from V and 1 base from J; junction bases left unmatched: 5. As regards this clone: Its target is unknown.

The input for sequencing was peripheral blood mononuclear cells, taken 180 days after allogeneic stem cell transplant. The V call is TRBV6-5, the J call TRBJ1-1, with TRBD1 matching over 8 bases. This receptor was taken from a female patient aged 50-65 years who had an allogeneic stem cell transplant from an unrelated donor, so the T cells may come from the graft donor. Some clones in this sample may be carry-over from other donors' samples. CDR3 protein: CASKYGQGNTEAFF. Written as DNA, the CDR3 is TGTGCCAGCAAGTACGGACAGGGGAACACTGAAGCTTTCTTT.